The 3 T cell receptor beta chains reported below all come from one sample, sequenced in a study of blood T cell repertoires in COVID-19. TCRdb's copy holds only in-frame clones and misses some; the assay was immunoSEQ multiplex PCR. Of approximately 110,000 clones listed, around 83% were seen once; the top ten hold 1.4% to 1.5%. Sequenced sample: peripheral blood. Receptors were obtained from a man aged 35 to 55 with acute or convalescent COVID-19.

The chain's CDR3 is CASSQGAPPLEQYF. The CDR3 DNA is TGTGCCAGCAGTCAGGGTGCTCCTCCTCTCGAGCAGTACTTC. The chain carries TRBV28 and TRBJ2-7; D might be TRBD1 (5 bases). V lost 5 bases to trimming and J lost 6 bases, with 17 bases between them. In germline, CDR1 is MDHEN, CDR2 SYDVKM. The CDR3 consists of 14 residues.

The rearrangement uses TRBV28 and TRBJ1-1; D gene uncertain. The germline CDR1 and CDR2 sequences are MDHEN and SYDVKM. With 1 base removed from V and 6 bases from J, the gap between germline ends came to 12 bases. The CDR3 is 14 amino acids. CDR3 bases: TGTGCCAGCAGTTTATTTCGGTCGCAAGCTGAAGCTTTCTTT. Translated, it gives CASSLFRSQAEAFF.

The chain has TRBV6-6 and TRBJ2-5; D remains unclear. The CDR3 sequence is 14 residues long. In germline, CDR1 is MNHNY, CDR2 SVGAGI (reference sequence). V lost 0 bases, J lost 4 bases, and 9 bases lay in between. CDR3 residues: CASSYSFGAETQYF. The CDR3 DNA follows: TGTGCCAGCAGTTACTCGTTCGGAGCAGAGACCCAGTACTTC.